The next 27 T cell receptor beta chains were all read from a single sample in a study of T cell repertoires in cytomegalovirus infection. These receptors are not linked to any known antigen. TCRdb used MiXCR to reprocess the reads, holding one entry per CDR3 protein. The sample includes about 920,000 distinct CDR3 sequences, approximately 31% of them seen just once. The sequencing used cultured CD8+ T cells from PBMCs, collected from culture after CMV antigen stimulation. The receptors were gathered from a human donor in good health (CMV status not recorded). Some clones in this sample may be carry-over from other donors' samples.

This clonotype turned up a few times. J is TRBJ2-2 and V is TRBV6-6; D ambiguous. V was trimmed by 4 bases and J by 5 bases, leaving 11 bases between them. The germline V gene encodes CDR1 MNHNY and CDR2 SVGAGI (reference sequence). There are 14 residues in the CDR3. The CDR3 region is CASSSFRLTGELFF. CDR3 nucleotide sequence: TGTGCCAGCAGTTCATTTCGTCTTACCGGGGAGCTGTTTTTT.

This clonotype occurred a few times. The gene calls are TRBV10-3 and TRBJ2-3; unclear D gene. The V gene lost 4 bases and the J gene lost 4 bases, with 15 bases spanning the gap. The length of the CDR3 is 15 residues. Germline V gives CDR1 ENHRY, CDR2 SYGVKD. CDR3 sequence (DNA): TGTGCCATCAGTGGACTGGCCCAAGATTCAGATACGCAGTATTTT. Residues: CAISGLAQDSDTQYF.

The CDR3 is CASTLDRENQPQHF. The CDR3 DNA reads as TGTGCCAGCACCTTGGACAGGGAGAATCAGCCCCAGCATTTT. The V call is TRBV27, the J call TRBJ1-5; TRBD1 matches at 8 bases. V lost 7 bases and J lost 4; bases outside the gene matches: 6. Germline V gene sequence: CDR1 MNHEY, CDR2 SMNVEV (reference sequence). The CDR3 consists of 14 residues.

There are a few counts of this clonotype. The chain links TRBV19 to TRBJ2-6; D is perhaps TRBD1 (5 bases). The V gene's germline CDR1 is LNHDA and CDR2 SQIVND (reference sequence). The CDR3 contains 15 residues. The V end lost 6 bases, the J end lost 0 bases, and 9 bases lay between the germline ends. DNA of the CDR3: TGTGCCAGTAGGTACAGGACCTCTGGGGCCAACGTCCTGACTTTC. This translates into CASRYRTSGANVLTF.

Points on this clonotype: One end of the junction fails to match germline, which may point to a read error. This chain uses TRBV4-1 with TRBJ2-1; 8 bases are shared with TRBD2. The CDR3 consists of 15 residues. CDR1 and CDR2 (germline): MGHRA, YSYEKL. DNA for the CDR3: TGTGCCAGCAGCCTCCCGGGACTAGTAAACAATGAGCAGTTCTTC. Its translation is CASSLPGLVNNEQFF.

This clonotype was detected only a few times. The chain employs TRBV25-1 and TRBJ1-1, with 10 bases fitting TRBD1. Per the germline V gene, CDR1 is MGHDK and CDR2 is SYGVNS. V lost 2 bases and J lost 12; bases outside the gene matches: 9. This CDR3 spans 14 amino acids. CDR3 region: CASSETRRDRGTFF. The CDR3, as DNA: TGTGCCAGCAGTGAAACCCGGCGGGACAGGGGAACTTTCTTT.

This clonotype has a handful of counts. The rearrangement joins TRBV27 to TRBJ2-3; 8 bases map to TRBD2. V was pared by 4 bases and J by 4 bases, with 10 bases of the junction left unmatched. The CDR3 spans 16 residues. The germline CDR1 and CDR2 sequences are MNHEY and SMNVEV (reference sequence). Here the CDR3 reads CASSSRAGAGADTQYF. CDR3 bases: TGTGCCAGCAGTTCCAGAGCGGGGGCAGGCGCAGATACGCAGTATTTT.

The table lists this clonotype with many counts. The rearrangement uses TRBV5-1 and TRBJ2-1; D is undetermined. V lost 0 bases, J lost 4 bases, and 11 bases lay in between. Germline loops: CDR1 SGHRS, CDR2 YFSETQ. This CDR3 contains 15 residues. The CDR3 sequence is CASSLDPGDYNEQFF. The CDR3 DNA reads TGCGCCAGCAGCTTGGACCCTGGGGATTACAATGAGCAGTTCTTC.

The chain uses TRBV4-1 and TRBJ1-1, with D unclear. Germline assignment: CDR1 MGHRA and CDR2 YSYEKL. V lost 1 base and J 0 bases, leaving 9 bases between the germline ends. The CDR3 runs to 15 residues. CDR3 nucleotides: TGCGCCAGCAGCCAAGGCGAAAGGGTGAACACTGAAGCTTTCTTT. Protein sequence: CASSQGERVNTEAFF.

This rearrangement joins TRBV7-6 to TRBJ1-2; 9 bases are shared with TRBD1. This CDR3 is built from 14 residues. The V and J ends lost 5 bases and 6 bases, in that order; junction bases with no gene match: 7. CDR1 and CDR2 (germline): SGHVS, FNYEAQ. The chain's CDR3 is CASSPLRDRDGYTF. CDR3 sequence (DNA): TGTGCCAGCAGCCCGCTCCGGGACAGGGATGGCTACACCTTC. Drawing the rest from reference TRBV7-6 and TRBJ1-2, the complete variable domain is GAGVSQSPRYKVTKRGQDVALRCDPISGHVSLYWYRQALGQGPEFLTYFNYEAQQDKSGLPNDRFSAERPEGSISTLTIQRTEQRDSAMYRCASSPLRDRDGYTFGSGTRLTVV.

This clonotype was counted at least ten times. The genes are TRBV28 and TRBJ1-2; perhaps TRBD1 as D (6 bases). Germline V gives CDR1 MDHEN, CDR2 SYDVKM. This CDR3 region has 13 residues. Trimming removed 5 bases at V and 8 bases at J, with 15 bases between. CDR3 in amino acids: CASSITGFGGYTF. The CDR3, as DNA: TGTGCCAGCAGTATTACAGGGTTCGGGGGCTACACCTTC.

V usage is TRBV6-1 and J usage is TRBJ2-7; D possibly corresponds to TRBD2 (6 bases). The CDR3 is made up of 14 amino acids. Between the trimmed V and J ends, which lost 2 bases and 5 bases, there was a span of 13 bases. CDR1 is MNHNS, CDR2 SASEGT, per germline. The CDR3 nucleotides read TGTGCCAGCAGTGAACCGGGCAGGGAGGACGAGCAGTACTTC. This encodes CASSEPGREDEQYF.

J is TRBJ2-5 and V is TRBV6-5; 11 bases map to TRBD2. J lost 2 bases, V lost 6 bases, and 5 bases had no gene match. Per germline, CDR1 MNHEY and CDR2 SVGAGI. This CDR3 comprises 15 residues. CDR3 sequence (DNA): TGTGCCAGCAGCTTAGCGGGGGGGGATCAAGAGACCCAGTACTTC. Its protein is CASSLAGGDQETQYF.

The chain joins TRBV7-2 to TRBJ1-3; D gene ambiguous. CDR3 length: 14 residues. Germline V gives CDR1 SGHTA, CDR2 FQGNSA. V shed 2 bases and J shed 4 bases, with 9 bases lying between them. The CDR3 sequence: CASSLIGSGNTIYF. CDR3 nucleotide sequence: TGTGCCAGCAGCTTAATAGGTTCGGGAAACACCATATATTTT.

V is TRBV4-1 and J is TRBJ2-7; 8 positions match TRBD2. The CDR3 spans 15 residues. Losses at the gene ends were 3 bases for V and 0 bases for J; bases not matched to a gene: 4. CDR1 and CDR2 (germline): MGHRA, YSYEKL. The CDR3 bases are TGCGCCAGCAGCCATTTAGCGGGGAGCTCCTACGAGCAGTACTTC. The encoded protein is CASSHLAGSSYEQYF.

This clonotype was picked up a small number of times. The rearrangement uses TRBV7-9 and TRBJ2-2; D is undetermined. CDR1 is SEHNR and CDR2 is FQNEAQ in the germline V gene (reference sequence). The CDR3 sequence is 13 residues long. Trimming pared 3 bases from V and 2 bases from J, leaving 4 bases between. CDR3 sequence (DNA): TGTGCCAGCAGCTTTTATAACACCGGGGAGCTGTTTTTT. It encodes CASSFYNTGELFF.

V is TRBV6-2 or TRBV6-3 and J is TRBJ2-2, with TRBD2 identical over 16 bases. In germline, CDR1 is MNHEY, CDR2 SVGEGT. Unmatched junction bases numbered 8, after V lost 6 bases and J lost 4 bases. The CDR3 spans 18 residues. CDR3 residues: CASRTGLAGGPGTGELFF. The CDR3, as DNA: TGTGCCAGCAGAACGGGACTAGCGGGGGGGCCCGGCACCGGGGAGCTGTTTTTT.

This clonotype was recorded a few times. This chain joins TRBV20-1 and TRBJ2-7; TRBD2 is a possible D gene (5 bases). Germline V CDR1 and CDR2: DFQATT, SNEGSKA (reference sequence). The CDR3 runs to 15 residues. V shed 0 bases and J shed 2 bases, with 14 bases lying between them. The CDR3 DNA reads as TGCAGTGCTAGAGATAGGGCGAGGGTTACCTACGAGCAGTACTTC. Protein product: CSARDRARVTYEQYF.

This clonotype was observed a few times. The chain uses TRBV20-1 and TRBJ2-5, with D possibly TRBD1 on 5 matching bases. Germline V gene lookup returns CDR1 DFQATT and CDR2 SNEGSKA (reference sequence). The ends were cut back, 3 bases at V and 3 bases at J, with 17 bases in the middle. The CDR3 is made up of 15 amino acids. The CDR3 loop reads CSASIRTGLEETQYF. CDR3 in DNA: TGCAGTGCTAGTATCCGTACAGGATTAGAAGAGACCCAGTACTTC.

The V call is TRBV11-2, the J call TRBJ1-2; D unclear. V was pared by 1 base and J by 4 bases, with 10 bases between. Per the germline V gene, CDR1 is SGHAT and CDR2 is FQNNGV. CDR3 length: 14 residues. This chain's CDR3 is CASSLGGFAYGYTF. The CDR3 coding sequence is TGTGCCAGCAGCTTAGGGGGATTTGCCTATGGCTACACCTTC.

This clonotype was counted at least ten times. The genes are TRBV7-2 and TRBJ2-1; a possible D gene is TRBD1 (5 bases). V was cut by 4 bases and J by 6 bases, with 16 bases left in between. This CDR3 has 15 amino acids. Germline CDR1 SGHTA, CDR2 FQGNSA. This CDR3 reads CASSWSTGGSNEQFF. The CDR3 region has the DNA TGTGCCAGCAGCTGGAGCACAGGTGGAAGCAATGAGCAGTTCTTC. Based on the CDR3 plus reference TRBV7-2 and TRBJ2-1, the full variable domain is GAGVSQSPSNKVTEKGKDVELRCDPISGHTALYWYRQSLGQGLEFLIYFQGNSAPDKSGLPSDRFSAERTGGSVSTLTIQRTQQEDSAVYLCASSWSTGGSNEQFFGPGTRLTVL.

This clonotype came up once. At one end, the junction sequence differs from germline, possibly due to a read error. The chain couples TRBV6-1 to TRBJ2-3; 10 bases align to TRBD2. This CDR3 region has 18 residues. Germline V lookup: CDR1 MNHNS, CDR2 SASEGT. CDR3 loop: CVSSYGLAAPRGTDTQYF. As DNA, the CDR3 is TGTGTCAGCAGCTATGGACTAGCGGCCCCAAGGGGCACAGATACGCAGTATTTT.

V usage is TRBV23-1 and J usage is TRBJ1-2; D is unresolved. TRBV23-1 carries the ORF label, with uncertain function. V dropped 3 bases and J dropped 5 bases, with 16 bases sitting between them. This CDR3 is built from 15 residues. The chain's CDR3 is CASSHPTWAQYGYTF. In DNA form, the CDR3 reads TGCGCCAGCAGTCATCCGACATGGGCCCAGTATGGCTACACCTTC.

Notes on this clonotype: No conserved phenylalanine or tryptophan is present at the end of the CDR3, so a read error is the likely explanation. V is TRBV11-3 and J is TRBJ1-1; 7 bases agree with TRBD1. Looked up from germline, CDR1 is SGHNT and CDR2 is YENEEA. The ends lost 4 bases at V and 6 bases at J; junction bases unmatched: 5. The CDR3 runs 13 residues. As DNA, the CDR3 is TGTGCCAGCAGCTCCGGACAGGTGTCTGAAGCTTTCTCT. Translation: CASSSGQVSEAFS.

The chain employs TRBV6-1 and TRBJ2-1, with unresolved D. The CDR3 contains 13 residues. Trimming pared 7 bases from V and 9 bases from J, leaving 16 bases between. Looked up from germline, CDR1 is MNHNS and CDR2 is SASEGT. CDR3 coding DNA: TGTGCCAGCATGAACTCTGGACCGAGTGAGCAGTTCTTC. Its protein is CASMNSGPSEQFF.

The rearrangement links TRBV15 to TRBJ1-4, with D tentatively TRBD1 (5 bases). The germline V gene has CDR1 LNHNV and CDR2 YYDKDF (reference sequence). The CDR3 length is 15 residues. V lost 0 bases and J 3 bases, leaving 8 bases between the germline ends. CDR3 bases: TGTGCCACCAGCAGAGAACGGGGGTCTAATGAAAAACTGTTTTTT. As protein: CATSRERGSNEKLFF.

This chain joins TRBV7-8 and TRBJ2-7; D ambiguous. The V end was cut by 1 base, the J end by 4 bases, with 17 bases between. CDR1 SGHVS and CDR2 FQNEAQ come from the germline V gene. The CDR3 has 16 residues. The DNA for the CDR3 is TGTGCCAGCAGCTTAGTCCGGCCGCCTATCTCTTACGAGCAGTACTTC. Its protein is CASSLVRPPISYEQYF.